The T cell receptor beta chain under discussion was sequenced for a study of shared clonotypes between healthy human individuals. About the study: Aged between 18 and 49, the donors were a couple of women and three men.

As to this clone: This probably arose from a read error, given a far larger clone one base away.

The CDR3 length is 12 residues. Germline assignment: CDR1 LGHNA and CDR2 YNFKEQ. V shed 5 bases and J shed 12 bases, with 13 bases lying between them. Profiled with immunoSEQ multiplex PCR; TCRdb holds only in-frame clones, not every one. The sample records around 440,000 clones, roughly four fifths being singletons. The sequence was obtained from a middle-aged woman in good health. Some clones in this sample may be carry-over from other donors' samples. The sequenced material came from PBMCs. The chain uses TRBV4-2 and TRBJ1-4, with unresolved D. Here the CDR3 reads CASSGPRVELFF. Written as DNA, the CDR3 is TGTGCCAGCAGCGGTCCTCGTGTGGAACTGTTTTTT.